This T cell receptor (beta chain) was sequenced during a study of graft-versus-host responses after intestinal transplantation. In regard to this clone: As yet, its antigen is unknown.

This CDR3 has 16 amino acids. V dropped 1 base and J dropped 1 base, with 11 bases sitting between them. From germline, CDR1 is LNHDA and CDR2 SQIVND (reference sequence). Profiling relied on immunoSEQ multiplex PCR, and the TCRdb table lists in-frame clones only, not all of them. The sample holds fewer than 50,000 clones, less than 85% seen once. This TCR derives from a human donor who was the organ donor for an intestinal transplant. The V gene is TRBV19, the J gene TRBJ1-5; D unresolved. The sample in question was unstimulated CD4+ T cells sorted from spleen or lymph node cells, obtained before transplant. The DNA of the CDR3 is TGTGCCAGTAGTATAGGGCCACTTATGAGCAATCAGCCCCAGCATTTT. This sequence encodes CASSIGPLMSNQPQHF.